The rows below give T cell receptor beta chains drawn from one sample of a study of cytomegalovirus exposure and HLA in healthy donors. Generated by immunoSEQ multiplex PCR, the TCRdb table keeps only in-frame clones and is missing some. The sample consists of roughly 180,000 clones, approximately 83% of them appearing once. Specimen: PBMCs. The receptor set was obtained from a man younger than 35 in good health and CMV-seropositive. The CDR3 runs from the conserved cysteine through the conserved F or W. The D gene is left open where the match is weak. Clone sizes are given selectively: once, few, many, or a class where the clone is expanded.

TGTGCTAGTGGTTTGCCCTTGGGGAAAAGGGGGGGTTACAATGAGCAGTTCTTC CASGLPLGKRGGYNEQFF TRBV12-5 . . 18 TRBJ2-1
TGCGCCAGCAGCGTGACAGGGTCCTACGAGCAGTACTTC CASSVTGSYEQYF TRBV5-1 . TRBD1 13 TRBJ2-7
TGTGCCAGCACCCCGACTTCTTCAGATACGCAGTATTTT CASTPTSSDTQYF TRBV7-2 . . 13 TRBJ2-3
TGTGCCAGCAGCTTAGTAGGGGGGACAGGGATCGCGACCTACGAGCAGTACTTC CASSLVGGTGIATYEQYF TRBV7-9 . TRBD1 18 TRBJ2-7
TGTGCTAGTGGTTTGGTACAGGGACGCGGCAGCAATCAGCCCCAGCATTTT CASGLVQGRGSNQPQHF TRBV12-5 . . 17 TRBJ1-5
TGTGCCAGCAGCGCCGTGAGGGGGGGGTACCTCTCTGGAAACACCATATATTTT CASSAVRGGYLSGNTIYF TRBV9 . . 18 TRBJ1-3
TGTGCCAGCAGCGTAGTTGGACACCTTATTGGCACCGGGGAGCTGTTTTTT CASSVVGHLIGTGELFF TRBV9 . . 17 TRBJ2-2
TGTGCCAGCAGCACGGGGACTAGCGGGGGGCCGGACACCGGGGAGCTGTTTTTT CASSTGTSGGPDTGELFF TRBV5-8 . TRBD2 18 TRBJ2-2
TGTGCCAGCAGGGCCGAAACACAGGGGTTCTATGGCTACACCTTC CASRAETQGFYGYTF TRBV6-4 . TRBD1 15 TRBJ1-2
TGTGCCAGCAGTTACAGACAGGGAGGTACGAATGAAAAACTGTTTTTT CASSYRQGGTNEKLFF TRBV6-5 . TRBD1 16 TRBJ1-4
TGTGCCTGGAGCCCAGAGCCCGGGACAGGCTATGGCTACACCTTC CAWSPEPGTGYGYTF TRBV30 . TRBD1 15 TRBJ1-2
TGCGCCAGCAGCAGGTACAGGGCCGGGAACACCGGGGAGCTGTTTTTT CASSRYRAGNTGELFF TRBV5-1 . . 16 TRBJ2-2
TGTGCCATCAGTCTGGGCTTAGGTAGCGGTCCTCGGGGTAATGAGCAGTTCTTC CAISLGLGSGPRGNEQFF TRBV10-3 . . 18 TRBJ2-1
TGTGCCAGCGGACGACAGGGCAATCAGCCCCAGCATTTT CASGRQGNQPQHF TRBV2 . . 13 TRBJ1-5
TGTGCCAGCAGCCCCCTAGCGGGGGGGCTGGATACGCAGTATTTT CASSPLAGGLDTQYF TRBV7-7 . TRBD2 15 TRBJ2-3
TGCGCCAGCAGTCCCTTAGCGGGGGGGCCCACAGATACGCAGTATTTT CASSPLAGGPTDTQYF TRBV10-2 once TRBD2 16 TRBJ2-3
TGTGCCAGCAGCTTAGGATTTCAGGGGGAAGAGACCCAGTACTTC CASSLGFQGEETQYF TRBV13 once TRBD1 15 TRBJ2-5
TGTGCCAGCAGCGGAACTAGCGGGGGTCAAAATGAGCAGTTCTTC CASSGTSGGQNEQFF TRBV7-9 . TRBD2 15 TRBJ2-1
TGTGCCAGCAGATGGGCAGCCGAGAACTATGGCTACACCTTC CASRWAAENYGYTF TRBV7-9 few . 14 TRBJ1-2
TGTGCCAATCCAACGGGGAGTCGAACCGGGGAGCTGTTTTTT CANPTGSRTGELFF TRBV9 . . 14 TRBJ2-2
TGTGCCAGCAGCTTCCCGTTGAGAGAATCCTACAATGAGCAGTTCTTC CASSFPLRESYNEQFF TRBV5-8 . . 16 TRBJ2-1
TGTGCCAGCGCCACCGGAGGGGACGAGCAGTACTTC CASATGGDEQYF TRBV18 . . 12 TRBJ2-7
TGTGCCAGCAGCCCAACAGGGATCTCCTACGAGCAGTACTTC CASSPTGISYEQYF TRBV5-4 . . 14 TRBJ2-7
TGTGCCAGTAGCCACAGGGGGCTCGTTGCTGAAGCTTTCTTT CASSHRGLVAEAFF TRBV19 . TRBD1 14 TRBJ1-1
TGTGCCAGCAGCTCGACTAGCGGGGGGTTGGGTACGCAGTATTTT CASSSTSGGLGTQYF TRBV7-9 once TRBD2 15 TRBJ2-3
TGTGCCAGCAGCTCCCCGGACAGGGGGCTAGGAGGCTACACCTTC CASSSPDRGLGGYTF TRBV7-9 . TRBD1 15 TRBJ1-2
TGTGCCAGCAGCGAACTAGCGGGCAATGAGCAGTTCTTC CASSELAGNEQFF TRBV6-1 . TRBD2 13 TRBJ2-1
TGTGCCAGCAAGGTCGGGACAGGGGGCCTAACCGGGGAGCTGTTTTTT CASKVGTGGLTGELFF TRBV2 . TRBD1 16 TRBJ2-2
TGTGCCACCAGCAGTCCGACAGGGGGGGGAGGCTACACCTTC CATSSPTGGGGYTF TRBV15 . TRBD1 14 TRBJ1-2
TGTGCCAGCAGTGGGCTTAGGGACAGGGTGGGTTACGAGCAGTACTTC CASSGLRDRVGYEQYF TRBV2 . TRBD1 16 TRBJ2-7
TGTGCCAGCAGCTTAGGAGGGTCGGACAGTTGGTACTTC CASSLGGSDSWYF TRBV7-9 . . 13 TRBJ2-4
TGTGCCTGGGGATTAGGCGGGGGAGAGACCCAGTACTTC CAWGLGGGETQYF TRBV30 once TRBD2 13 TRBJ2-5
TGTGCCAGCAGCTGGGGGACAGGGGAATATGGCTATGGCTACACCTTC CASSWGTGEYGYGYTF TRBV5-4 . TRBD1 16 TRBJ1-2
TGTGCCAGCAGTGGGGGTAGCGGGGGGGCGTCTTACAATGAGCAGTTCTTC CASSGGSGGASYNEQFF TRBV2 . TRBD2 17 TRBJ2-1
TGTGCCAGCAGCGTGGGAAGGGGTGATGAAAAACTGTTTTTT CASSVGRGDEKLFF TRBV7-9 . . 14 TRBJ1-4
TGTGCCAGCAGCATCCGCAATCAGGCTGAAGCTTTCTTT CASSIRNQAEAFF TRBV7-2 . . 13 TRBJ1-1
TGTGCCAGCAGCTTAGCGCGGGGACTAGTAGTCTACGAGCAGTACTTC CASSLARGLVVYEQYF TRBV7-2 . TRBD2 16 TRBJ2-7
TGTGCCAGCATCCCCGGACTAGCGGGGAACCAAGAGACCCAGTACTTC CASIPGLAGNQETQYF TRBV6-7 . TRBD2 16 TRBJ2-5
TGTGCCAGCAGCGCCGGAACAGGTGGTGAAAAACTGTTTTTT CASSAGTGGEKLFF TRBV7-9 . . 14 TRBJ1-4
TGTGCCAGCAGTAGTTTGGGACTAGCGGGGGCATACAATGAGCAGTTCTTC CASSSLGLAGAYNEQFF TRBV28 . TRBD2 17 TRBJ2-1
TGTGCCAGCTCCGGGCAGGGGCTAACAGATACGCAGTATTTT CASSGQGLTDTQYF TRBV18 . . 14 TRBJ2-3
TGTGCCAGTAGTATAGCCAGGGGCACTGAAGCTTTCTTT CASSIARGTEAFF TRBV19 few . 13 TRBJ1-1
TGTGCCAGCAGCGTAGGGCGTGAGGGGGCCTACGAGCAGTACTTC CASSVGREGAYEQYF TRBV9 . . 15 TRBJ2-7
TGTGCCAGCAGTTTACCACAGGGTCGGACCGGGGAGCTGTTTTTT CASSLPQGRTGELFF TRBV27 . . 15 TRBJ2-2
TGTGCCAGCAGCGAAACGTATACTAGCACAGATACGCAGTATTTT CASSETYTSTDTQYF TRBV9 . . 15 TRBJ2-3
TGTGCCAGCAGTGGACAGGGAGTACGTGAGCAGTACTTC CASSGQGVREQYF TRBV2 medium-sized TRBD1 13 TRBJ2-7
TGCGCCAGCAAGGGGGACGGCTTTTTCTCTGGAAACACCATATATTTT CASKGDGFFSGNTIYF TRBV4-1 . . 16 TRBJ1-3
TGCGCCAGCAGCTCGGCGTCGGGTGACAATGAGCAGTTCTTC CASSSASGDNEQFF TRBV5-1 . . 14 TRBJ2-1
TGTGCCAGTACTACTAAAAGTCAGGGGTCGTACTATGGCTACACCTTC CASTTKSQGSYYGYTF TRBV19 . . 16 TRBJ1-2
TGTGCCAGCTCACCAGGCCAGGGGGTTAATGAAAAACTGTTTTTT CASSPGQGVNEKLFF TRBV18 . TRBD1 15 TRBJ1-4
TGTGCCAGTAGTATGAGGTGGACAGGGGGGAACATTCAGTACTTC CASSMRWTGGNIQYF TRBV19 . TRBD1 15 TRBJ2-4
TGTGCCTGGAGTGTAGGGGGGGCTGGGCCGTACTTC CAWSVGGAGPYF TRBV30 . . 12 TRBJ2-7
TGTGCCAGCAGTGAATTTTTTTTGAGGGGGAGCGTCACTGAAGCTTTCTTT CASSEFFLRGSVTEAFF TRBV25-1 . . 17 TRBJ1-1
TGTGCCAGCAGTCCAGACAGGGCTTTCAATTCACCCCTCCACTTT CASSPDRAFNSPLHF TRBV6-6 few TRBD1 15 TRBJ1-6
TGCGCCAGCAGCCACCCCTGGGAGGGAGCGGGTTCAGAGGCAGATACGCAGTATTTT CASSHPWEGAGSEADTQYF TRBV5-1 . TRBD2 19 TRBJ2-3
TGTGCCAGCAGCCCTGGCGGGACGGGGGGCACAGATACGCAGTATTTT CASSPGGTGGTDTQYF TRBV7-9 . . 16 TRBJ2-3
TGTGCCAGCTCGGGGACAGGGGATTCACCCCTCCACTTT CASSGTGDSPLHF TRBV18 . TRBD1 13 TRBJ1-6